This T cell receptor (beta chain) came from a study of T-cell memory formation after mild COVID-19. The CDR3 has 14 amino acids. The germline gives CDR1 SGHVS, CDR2 FNYEAQ. The V gene lost 0 bases and the J gene lost 4 bases, with 8 bases spanning the gap. TCRdb redid the calling of the 5' RACE reads with MiXCR, one entry per CDR3 protein. The sample holds about 210,000 distinct CDR3 sequences, under 12% seen once. The specimen sequenced was PBMCs or a T cell subset sorted from them (not recorded which). The sequence came from a man aged 18-30 years who had mild COVID-19 (a few samples of this study predate the infection). Cell type and time point are not known. J is TRBJ2-3 and V is TRBV7-6; D is unresolved. CDR3 residues: CASSLATPPDTQYF. The DNA for the CDR3 is TGTGCCAGCAGCTTAGCGACGCCGCCAGATACGCAGTATTTT. Drawing the rest from reference TRBV7-6 and TRBJ2-3, the complete variable domain is GAGVSQSPRYKVTKRGQDVALRCDPISGHVSLYWYRQALGQGPEFLTYFNYEAQQDKSGLPNDRFSAERPEGSISTLTIQRTEQRDSAMYRCASSLATPPDTQYFGPGTRLTVL.